These T cell receptor beta chains were read from a single sample in a study of CD8 T cells in ankylosing spondylitis. TCRdb re-called the 5' RACE reads with MiXCR, one entry per CDR3 protein. This table has about 450,000 distinct CDR3 sequences, more than 25% appearing once. Sample: blood, either unsorted or a sorted T cell fraction (not recorded which). These receptor sequences come from a male donor with ankylosing spondylitis. The CDR3 runs from the conserved cysteine through the conserved F or W. D genes are given only for firm matches. Not all rows give a size; the values are once, few, many and, for expanded clones, a class.

>NA|TRBJ1-2|TRBD1|TRBV12-3/TRBV12-4
CALRGGPKGYTF
>NA|TRBJ2-7|NA|TRBV7-9
CASSFRFPPYEQYF
>NA|TRBJ1-5|NA|TRBV5-1
CASSEMSNQPQHF
>few|TRBJ1-5|NA|TRBV3-1
CASSQVPLSGQPQHF
>few|TRBJ2-7|TRBD1|TRBV15
CATSIAGTGGNEQYF
>few|TRBJ1-6|TRBD1|TRBV4-1
CASSQDPTGDYSPLHF
>NA|TRBJ1-1|NA|TRBV20-1
CSASSPDTEAFF
>once|TRBJ2-1|NA|TRBV4-2
CASSQAGAGGIRGGLSSYNEQFF
>NA|TRBJ1-2|TRBD1|TRBV7-9
CASSFDRESPYGYTF
>NA|TRBJ1-5|NA|TRBV2
CASSERAVPQPQHF
>NA|TRBJ2-5|NA|TRBV20-1
CSARDPRLQGLGETQYF
>many|TRBJ2-1|NA|TRBV12-3/TRBV12-4
CASSGARSYNEQFF
>NA|TRBJ1-4|NA|TRBV4-1
CASSPTLWEKLFF
>few|TRBJ2-3|TRBD1|TRBV10-3
CAIRGTGAKDTQYF
>NA|TRBJ1-2|TRBD1|TRBV20-1
CSAEQQGREGYTF
>NA|TRBJ1-5|NA|TRBV11-2
CASSLALGSNQPQHF
>few|TRBJ2-5|NA|TRBV7-2
CASSKGRSQETQYF
>few|TRBJ2-5|NA|TRBV29-1
CSVDGLGETQYF
>few|TRBJ2-2|NA|TRBV11-2
CASSLLLAQATNTGELFF
>many|TRBJ2-7|TRBD2|TRBV7-2
CASSLGRTSGRGEQYF
>NA|TRBJ1-2|NA|TRBV25-1
CASSPELGGIYGYTF
>NA|TRBJ2-1|TRBD2|TRBV7-9
CASSFPNSGRARSEQFF
>few|TRBJ2-1|TRBD2|TRBV20-1
CSARRASGSNEQFF
>NA|TRBJ1-5|NA|TRBV3-1
CASSQERSNQPQHF
>NA|TRBJ1-5|NA|TRBV24-1
CATSERREAGNQPQHF
>few|TRBJ2-7|TRBD2|TRBV4-2
CASSPSIASGRVYEQYF
>NA|TRBJ2-3|NA|TRBV7-9
CASSPSWNTDTQYF
>NA|TRBJ2-3|TRBD1|TRBV7-2
CASSVRGPVDTQYF
>once|TRBJ1-1|NA|TRBV7-2
CASSLRSGPTEAFF
>once|TRBJ2-7|TRBD1|TRBV27
CASKWGQGPSYEQYF
>many|TRBJ1-2|TRBD1|TRBV5-1
CASSSGQTNYGYTF
>NA|TRBJ1-4|TRBD1|TRBV15
CATSRDWTGNEKLFF
>NA|TRBJ1-4|NA|TRBV20-1
CSARPSGAGNEKLFF
>few|TRBJ2-5|NA|TRBV5-1
CASSNQGTQYF
>NA|TRBJ2-3|NA|TRBV12-3/TRBV12-4
CASSFSTHTDTQYF
>NA|TRBJ1-2|NA|TRBV30
CAWTPGRYNYGYTF
>few|TRBJ1-5|NA|TRBV3-1
CASSQGGIIQPQHF
>NA|TRBJ2-5|TRBD1|TRBV2
CASREDRGGQETQYF
>NA|TRBJ2-3|NA|TRBV2
CASSPRPGTDTQYF
>NA|TRBJ2-1|NA|TRBV7-8
CASITGPTGYEQFF
>NA|TRBJ1-3|NA|TRBV27
CASSTQQGAGFGNTIYF
>many|TRBJ2-1|TRBD1|TRBV5-1
CASSFDRAANEQFF
>NA|TRBJ1-2|NA|TRBV12-3/TRBV12-4
CASSLRGLGGYTF
>NA|TRBJ2-3|TRBD2|TRBV14
CASSQVAGAANTQYF
>few|TRBJ1-1|NA|TRBV3-1
CASSRQAVPEAFF
>few|TRBJ1-1|NA|TRBV12-3/TRBV12-4
CASTPVTGMNTEAFF
>few|TRBJ2-1|NA|TRBV24-1
CATSDFRGRSEQFF
>few|TRBJ2-5|TRBD2|TRBV4-1
CASSSLVPGLAGVGQETQYF
>NA|TRBJ2-1|NA|TRBV9
CASSVEPNSYNEQFF
>few|TRBJ1-5|TRBD1|TRBV20-1
CSATHAGQRQPQHF
>few|TRBJ1-2|TRBD1|TRBV12-3/TRBV12-4
CASRIQGEDGYTF
>few|TRBJ2-7|NA|TRBV21-1
CASSKGGREEQYF
>few|TRBJ1-1|NA|TRBV3-1
CASSQDLGNGGNTEAFF